The rows below give T cell receptor beta chains drawn from one sample of a study of shared clonotypes between healthy human individuals. Profiling relied on immunoSEQ multiplex PCR, and the TCRdb table lists in-frame clones only, not all of them. The table includes about 2.1 million clones, roughly 93% detected once. Sequences were obtained from naive CD8+ T cells from PBMCs. The source is a man younger than 35 in good health. Some clones in this sample may be carry-over from other donors' samples. Both conserved end residues are part of each CDR3.

j_gene	v_gene	CDR3aa
TRBJ2-2	TRBV7-9	CASSFSVLAGTPNTGELFF
TRBJ2-3	TRBV9	CASSDPEPGTGYPDTQYF
TRBJ2-5	TRBV25-1	CASSGPRQGGTEETQYF
TRBJ1-2	TRBV7-9	CASSSSGGDGYTF
TRBJ2-3	TRBV4-1	CASSPFMRLVGTDTQYF
TRBJ2-2	TRBV2	CASSLDIENTGELFF
TRBJ2-1	TRBV5-4	CASSLDPLATYNEQFF
TRBJ1-5	TRBV11-2	CASSSQGDQPQHF
TRBJ2-2	TRBV11-2	CASRGLAGITGELFF
TRBJ2-7	TRBV27	CATARSPYEQYF
TRBJ2-7	TRBV5-6	CASSLEGEYEQYF
TRBJ2-3	TRBV9	CASSVGGRAPDTQYF
TRBJ1-2	TRBV11-2	CASSSPRQGDYGYTF
TRBJ2-5	TRBV28	CASSWGLVKGTQYF
TRBJ1-1	TRBV29-1	CSVENGLNTEAFF
TRBJ2-7	TRBV18	CASSPTDSYEQYF
TRBJ2-1	TRBV7-9	CASSLASGRYNEQFF
TRBJ1-1	TRBV7-9	CASSPRGPGRNTEAFF
TRBJ2-7	TRBV5-1	CASSLESRAGGLYEQYF
TRBJ2-7	TRBV6-6	CASSLAGGFNEQYF
TRBJ2-5	TRBV7-3	CASSPRGGGETQYF